The 26 T cell receptor beta chains below were found in one sample sequenced in a study of long-term antiretroviral therapy in people with HIV. Survey-level immunoSEQ v3.0 assays were run. Assay used: immunoSEQ multiplex PCR; TCRdb lists only in-frame clones, some missing. The table shows approximately 24,000 clones, with around 90% occurring only once. Sample: unsorted PBMCs, taken about 4.5 years after starting antiretroviral therapy. These receptors came from a man aged 25-40 years with HIV.

The V call is TRBV11-3, the J call TRBJ2-3, with 9 bases that match TRBD2. The CDR3 has 16 amino acids. After removal of 5 bases from V and 0 bases from J, the junction contained 6 bases not matched to a gene. CDR1 and CDR2 from the germline V gene are SGHNT and YENEEA. CDR3 amino acids: CASSGLAGASTDTQYF. The CDR3, as DNA: TGTGCCAGCAGCGGATTAGCGGGGGCTAGCACAGATACGCAGTATTTT.

This rearrangement joins TRBV15 to TRBJ2-7, with D possibly matching TRBD1 (6 bases). The ends were cut back, 3 bases at V and 1 base at J, with 13 bases in the middle. Germline assignment: CDR1 LNHNV and CDR2 YYDKDF (reference sequence). This CDR3 comprises 15 residues. CDR3: CATSSEPQGSYEQYF. The DNA of the CDR3 is TGTGCCACCAGCAGTGAACCACAGGGTTCCTACGAGCAGTACTTC.

This clone was observed a single time. This chain links TRBV27 with TRBJ2-1; D possibly corresponds to TRBD1 (6 bases). CDR1 is MNHEY and CDR2 is SMNVEV in the germline V gene (reference sequence). Trimming removed 7 bases at V and 3 bases at J, with 7 bases between. This CDR3 contains 12 residues. CDR3 bases: TGTGCCAGCACGGACAGCTACAATGAGCAGTTCTTC. As protein: CASTDSYNEQFF.

The J gene is TRBJ1-5, the V gene TRBV28, with D unresolved. V was trimmed by 2 bases and J by 4 bases, leaving 6 bases between them. Germline V gene data show CDR1 as MDHEN and CDR2 as SYDVKM. This CDR3 is 13 amino acids long. The chain's CDR3 is CASSLGPNQPQHF. The CDR3 DNA follows: TGTGCCAGCAGTTTAGGCCCTAATCAGCCCCAGCATTTT.

The CDR3 reads CASSPDQRGQFF. CDR3 in DNA: TGTGCCAGCAGCCCTGACCAGCGGGGACAGTTCTTC. The chain uses TRBV9 and TRBJ2-1, with 7 bases that match TRBD2. The ends lost 4 bases at V and 13 bases at J; junction bases unmatched: 8. CDR1 is SGDLS, CDR2 YYNGEE, per germline. The CDR3 consists of 12 residues.

V and J are TRBV20-1 and TRBJ1-4; 8 bases align to TRBD1. V shed 5 bases, J shed 15 bases, and the junction held 8 bases outside the gene matches. From germline, CDR1 is DFQATT and CDR2 SNEGSKA (reference sequence). This CDR3 has 11 amino acids. The CDR3: CSAPQGAGLFF. The CDR3 bases are TGCAGTGCTCCCCAGGGGGCAGGGTTGTTTTTT.

The CDR3 loop reads CASSLGAGGNQPQHF. The CDR3 bases are TGTGCCAGCAGCTTAGGTGCAGGTGGCAATCAGCCCCAGCATTTT. This rearrangement joins TRBV7-6 to TRBJ1-5; D gene ambiguous. Germline CDR1 is SGHVS and CDR2 is FNYEAQ. Between the trimmed V and J ends, which lost 1 base and 2 bases, there was a span of 9 bases. The CDR3 sequence is 15 residues long.

The V call is TRBV6-4, the J call TRBJ1-1, with a weak D call TRBD1 (6 bases). The germline V and J ends were trimmed by 6 bases and 3 bases, with 14 bases remaining between them. The CDR3 extends over 14 amino acids. Per the germline V gene, CDR1 is MRHNA and CDR2 is SNTAGT. The CDR3 DNA reads TGTGCCAGCAGGGGAGACAGGTTCTACACTGAAGCTTTCTTT. This codes for CASRGDRFYTEAFF.

The genes are TRBV19 and TRBJ2-3; possibly TRBD2 for D (6 bases). Trimming took off 2 bases at V and 13 bases at J, with 16 bases between the two ends. This CDR3 is 13 amino acids long. Germline lookup yields CDR1 LNHDA and CDR2 SQIVND (reference sequence). CDR3 amino acids: CASSIMAGGLEYF. The CDR3, as DNA: TGTGCCAGTAGTATAATGGCCGGGGGATTGGAGTATTTT. Drawing the rest from reference TRBV19 and TRBJ2-3, the complete variable domain is DGGITQSPKYLFRKEGQNVTLSCEQNLNHDAMYWYRQDPGQGLRLIYYSQIVNDFQKGDIAEGYSVSREKKESFPLTVTSAQKNPTAFYLCASSIMAGGLEYFGPGTRLTVL.

The V call is TRBV9, the J call TRBJ1-1; D remains ambiguous. Germline V lookup: CDR1 SGDLS, CDR2 YYNGEE. Trimming cost V 2 bases and J 7 bases, with 12 bases left between them. There are 13 residues in the CDR3. The CDR3 coding sequence is TGTGCCAGCAGCGTTGGAGACGGAATTGAAGCTTTCTTT. It specifies CASSVGDGIEAFF.

The chain links TRBV6-4 to TRBJ1-2, with D perhaps matching TRBD1 (5 bases). Germline V gene lookup returns CDR1 MRHNA and CDR2 SNTAGT. The length of the CDR3 is 14 residues. Trimming removed 6 bases from V and 5 bases from J, with 16 bases in between. DNA for the CDR3: TGTGCCAGCAGACCGGGACCGCCGCGGTATGGCTACACCTTC. Translated, it gives CASRPGPPRYGYTF.

This clone was observed a few times. The chain links TRBV6-6 to TRBJ2-3; D gene uncertain. Trimming stripped 2 bases from V and 6 bases from J, with 6 bases between. The CDR3 extends over 12 amino acids. Germline CDR1 reads MNHNY; CDR2 reads SVGAGI (reference sequence). As DNA, the CDR3 is TGTGCCAGCAGTTACGGGCCGGATACGCAGTATTTT. Encoded protein: CASSYGPDTQYF.

The J gene is TRBJ2-5, the V gene TRBV7-2; D is unclear. This CDR3 has 13 amino acids. Germline loops: CDR1 SGHTA, CDR2 FQGNSA. V shed 1 base and J shed 4 bases, with 7 bases lying between them. The CDR3 sequence is CASSLVGLETQYF. The CDR3, as DNA: TGTGCCAGCAGCTTAGTAGGGCTAGAGACCCAGTACTTC. The variable domain in full, with the rest retrieved from reference TRBV7-2 and TRBJ2-5, is GAGVSQSPSNKVTEKGKDVELRCDPISGHTALYWYRQSLGQGLEFLIYFQGNSAPDKSGLPSDRFSAERTGGSVSTLTIQRTQQEDSAVYLCASSLVGLETQYFGPGTRLLVL.

This clone was picked up one time. The V and J genes are TRBV15 and TRBJ1-5; D possibly corresponds to TRBD1 (5 bases). Trimming stripped 3 bases from V and 2 bases from J, with 8 bases between. Germline V gene data show CDR1 as LNHNV and CDR2 as YYDKDF (reference sequence). This CDR3 is 14 amino acids long. CDR3 loop: CATSSGGGNQPQHF. As DNA, the CDR3 is TGTGCCACCAGCAGTGGGGGTGGCAATCAGCCCCAGCATTTT.

V and J are TRBV18 and TRBJ1-2; D might be TRBD1 (5 bases). V dropped 1 base and J dropped 7 bases, with 19 bases sitting between them. From germline, CDR1 is KGHSH and CDR2 LQKENI. The CDR3 runs 16 residues. The CDR3 here is CASSPRRMEQGSGYTF. CDR3 sequence (DNA): TGTGCCAGCTCACCACGACGGATGGAGCAGGGAAGTGGCTACACCTTC.

The CDR3: CASPLRGTGGEQYF. DNA for the CDR3: TGTGCCAGCCCCCTACGCGGAACAGGGGGCGAGCAGTACTTC. The chain is built from TRBV27 and TRBJ2-7; 8 bases agree with TRBD1. Germline assignment: CDR1 MNHEY and CDR2 SMNVEV (reference sequence). There are 14 residues in the CDR3. With 8 bases clipped from V and 6 bases from J, the junction kept 12 bases outside the gene matches.

The V and J genes are TRBV4-3 and TRBJ2-7, with TRBD1 matching over 8 bases. The V and J ends lost 3 bases and 5 bases, in that order; junction bases with no gene match: 6. CDR3 length: 14 residues. Germline V gene data show CDR1 as LGHNA and CDR2 as YSLEER. CDR3: CASSHTTGAHEQYF. In DNA, the CDR3 is TGCGCCAGCAGCCATACGACAGGGGCCCACGAGCAGTACTTC.

The chain is built from TRBV9 and TRBJ2-1; maybe TRBD2 (7 bases). Per germline, CDR1 SGDLS and CDR2 YYNGEE. This CDR3 comprises 17 residues. V was clipped by 3 bases and J by 8 bases, with 24 bases between them. This CDR3 reads CASSALSRGAPRDEQFF. CDR3 in DNA: TGTGCCAGCAGCGCCCTCTCTCGGGGGGCCCCGAGGGATGAGCAGTTCTTC.

This chain uses TRBV7-2 with TRBJ1-1, with 7 bases identical to TRBD1. Trimming cost V 5 bases and J 0 bases; bases outside gene matches: 12. The germline V gene has CDR1 SGHTA and CDR2 FQGNSA. The CDR3 length is 17 residues. The CDR3 DNA reads as TGTGCCAGCAGCCAACGGGACAGCAAAAAAATGAACACTGAAGCTTTCTTT. Residues: CASSQRDSKKMNTEAFF.

This rearrangement joins TRBV10-1 to TRBJ1-4; TRBD1 matches 7 bases. V lost 4 bases, J lost 7 bases, and 6 bases stayed unmatched. Germline assignment: CDR1 WNHNN and CDR2 SYGVQD (reference sequence). The CDR3 runs to 14 residues. The CDR3 loop is CASSARGLGEKLFF. CDR3 coding DNA: TGCGCCAGCAGTGCTAGGGGGCTGGGTGAAAAACTGTTTTTT.

V is TRBV5-1 and J is TRBJ2-1; D is unclear. The germline gives CDR1 SGHRS, CDR2 YFSETQ. The CDR3 has 14 amino acids. V was trimmed by 0 bases and J by 2 bases, leaving 6 bases between them. The DNA for the CDR3 is TGCGCCAGCAGCTTGGGCCGGGCCTACAATGAGCAGTTCTTC. This translates into CASSLGRAYNEQFF. Drawing the rest from reference TRBV5-1 and TRBJ2-1, the complete variable domain is KAGVTQTPRYLIKTRGQQVTLSCSPISGHRSVSWYQQTPGQGLQFLFEYFSETQRNKGNFPGRFSGRQFSNSRSEMNVSTLELGDSALYLCASSLGRAYNEQFFGPGTRLTVL.

This chain uses TRBV6-6 with TRBJ2-7; maybe TRBD1 (6 bases). V dropped 6 bases and J dropped 2 bases, with 14 bases sitting between them. In germline, CDR1 is MNHNY, CDR2 SVGAGI (reference sequence). The CDR3 runs 14 residues. The CDR3 is CASSPQGSTYEQYF. The CDR3 DNA follows: TGTGCCAGCAGCCCCCAGGGGAGTACCTACGAGCAGTACTTC.

The chain links TRBV27 to TRBJ1-6, with 7 positions matching TRBD1. The CDR3 runs 15 residues. Germline assignment: CDR1 MNHEY and CDR2 SMNVEV (reference sequence). With V trimmed by 3 bases and J by 9 bases, 8 bases remained unmatched. CDR3 residues: CASSFGGGFGSPLHF. The CDR3 DNA follows: TGTGCCAGCAGTTTTGGAGGGGGCTTCGGTTCACCCCTCCACTTT.

The V call is TRBV27, the J call TRBJ1-3; D gene unclear. The CDR3 totals 15 residues. The V gene lost 2 bases and the J gene lost 0 bases, with 8 bases spanning the gap. CDR1 MNHEY and CDR2 SMNVEV come from the germline V gene (reference sequence). The CDR3 is CASSLLPTSGNTIYF. The CDR3, as DNA: TGTGCCAGCAGTTTACTCCCAACCTCTGGAAACACCATATATTTT.

Only a few counts were recorded for this clone. CDR3 bases: TGTGCCAGCAGTTATTTGCAGGGCACCTACGAGCAGTACTTC. Its protein product is CASSYLQGTYEQYF. The rearrangement links TRBV6-6 to TRBJ2-7, with D perhaps TRBD1 (5 bases). V lost 3 bases, J lost 2 bases, and 11 bases lay in between. The CDR3 extends over 14 amino acids. Looked up from germline, CDR1 is MNHNY and CDR2 is SVGAGI (reference sequence).

V is TRBV6-4 and J is TRBJ2-1; a possible D gene is TRBD1 (6 bases). This CDR3 spans 15 amino acids. The germline CDR1 and CDR2 sequences are MRHNA and SNTAGT. V gave up 3 bases and J gave up 2 bases, with 11 bases separating them. The CDR3, as DNA: TGTGCCAGCAGTGAAGGGGGAGATACCTACAATGAGCAGTTCTTC. It encodes CASSEGGDTYNEQFF.